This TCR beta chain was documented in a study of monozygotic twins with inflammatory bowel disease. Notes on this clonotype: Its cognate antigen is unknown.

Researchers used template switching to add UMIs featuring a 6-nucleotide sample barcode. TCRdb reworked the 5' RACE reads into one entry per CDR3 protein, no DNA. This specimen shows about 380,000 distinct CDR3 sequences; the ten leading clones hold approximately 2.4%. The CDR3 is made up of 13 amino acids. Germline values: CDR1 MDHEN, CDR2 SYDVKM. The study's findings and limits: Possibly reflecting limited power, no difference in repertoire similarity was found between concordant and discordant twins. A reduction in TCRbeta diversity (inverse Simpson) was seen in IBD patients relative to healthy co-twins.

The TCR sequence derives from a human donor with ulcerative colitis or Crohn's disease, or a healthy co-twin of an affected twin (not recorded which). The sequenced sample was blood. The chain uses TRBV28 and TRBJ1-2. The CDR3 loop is CASSLQGLGGYTF.